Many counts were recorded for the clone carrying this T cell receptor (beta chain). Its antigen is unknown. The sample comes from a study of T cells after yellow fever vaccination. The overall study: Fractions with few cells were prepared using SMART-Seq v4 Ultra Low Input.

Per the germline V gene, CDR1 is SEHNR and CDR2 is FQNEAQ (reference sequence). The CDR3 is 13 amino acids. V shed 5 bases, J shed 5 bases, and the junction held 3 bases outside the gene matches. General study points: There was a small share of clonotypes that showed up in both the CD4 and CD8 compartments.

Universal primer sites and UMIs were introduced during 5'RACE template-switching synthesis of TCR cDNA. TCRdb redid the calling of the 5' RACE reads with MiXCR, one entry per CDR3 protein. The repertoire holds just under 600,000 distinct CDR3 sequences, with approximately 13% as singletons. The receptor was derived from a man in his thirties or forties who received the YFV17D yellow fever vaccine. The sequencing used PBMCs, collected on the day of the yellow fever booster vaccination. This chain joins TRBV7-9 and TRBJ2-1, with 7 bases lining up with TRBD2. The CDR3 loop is CASSHGTNNEQFF. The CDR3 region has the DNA TGTGCCAGCAGCCACGGGACTAACAATGAGCAGTTCTTC.